This T cell receptor beta chain is drawn from a study of blood T cell repertoires in COVID-19. For the study at large: Specimens from acute and convalescent COVID-19 originated in the United States, Italy and Spain. The analysed material was cDNA or gDNA that came from T cells, B-cell-depleted T cells, or PBMCs.

Authors' processing steps: Reference gene primer amplification gave nucleated cell count estimates. Measured with immunoSEQ multiplex PCR; TCRdb has only the in-frame clones, and not every one. V and J calls plus clone size are reproduced from that table; the DNA served to infer D and trimming. The repertoire holds around 68,000 clones, with around 87% as singletons. This CDR3 comprises 15 residues. The trim removed 3 bases at V and 4 bases at J, leaving 3 bases unmatched. Germline V lookup: CDR1 KGHDR, CDR2 SFDVKD. The sequenced sample was peripheral blood. This chain links TRBV24-1 with TRBJ1-1, with 11 nucleotides matching TRBD1. This TCR was sampled from a man aged 50-59 years with active COVID-19. CDR3 sequence: CATSDHGQGATEAFF. CDR3 DNA sequence: TGTGCCACCAGTGATCACGGACAGGGGGCCACTGAAGCTTTCTTT.